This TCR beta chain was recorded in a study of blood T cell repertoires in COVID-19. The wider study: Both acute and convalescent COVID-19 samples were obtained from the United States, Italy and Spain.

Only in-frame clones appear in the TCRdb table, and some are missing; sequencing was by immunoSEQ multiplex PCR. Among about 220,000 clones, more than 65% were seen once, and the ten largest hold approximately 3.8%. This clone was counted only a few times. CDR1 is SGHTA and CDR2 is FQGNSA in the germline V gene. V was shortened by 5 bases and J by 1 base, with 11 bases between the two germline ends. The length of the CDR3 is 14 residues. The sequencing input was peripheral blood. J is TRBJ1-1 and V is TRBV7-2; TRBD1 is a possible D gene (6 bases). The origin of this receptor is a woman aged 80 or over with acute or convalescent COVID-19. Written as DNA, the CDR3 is TGTGCCAGCAGCAAGACAGGACCGAACACTGAAGCTTTCTTT. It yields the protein CASSKTGPNTEAFF.